The 26 T cell receptor beta chains below were found in one sample sequenced in a study of vaccination and CD4 T cells after COVID-19. Noted treatment: roughly 11-day PBMC culture with coronavirus spike peptide pools or control peptides (ViraFEST assay). Sequencing of DNA taken from cultured CD4+ T cells relied on the Oncomine TCR Beta short-read assay. One entry per CDR3 protein, called by TCRdb with MiXCR from the PCR reads. The table shows 20,000 to 25,000 distinct CDR3 sequences, with approximately 51% occurring only once. The antigens these receptors bind are not known. Sequences were obtained from CD4+ T cells from blood, cultured in vitro. These receptor sequences come from a human donor who had recovered from COVID-19.

The chain joins TRBV27 to TRBJ1-2; 10 bases match TRBD1. The CDR3 loop spans 14 amino acids. CDR1 and CDR2 (germline): MNHEY, SMNVEV (reference sequence). Trimming at V came to 6 bases and at J to 3 bases, leaving 4 bases not matched to a gene. The CDR3, as DNA: TGTGCCAGCAGGTCAGGGACAGGGGACTATGGCTACACCTTC. The encoded protein is CASRSGTGDYGYTF.

This clonotype has only a few counts. This sequence joins TRBV24-1 and TRBJ1-1, with D uncertain. The germline gives CDR1 KGHDR, CDR2 SFDVKD. The length of the CDR3 is 13 residues. V was cut by 5 bases and J by 4 bases, with 10 bases left in between. CDR3 sequence (DNA): TGTGCCACCAGTGTCTTGGGGTCCACTGAAGCTTTCTTT. This translates into CATSVLGSTEAFF.

This clonotype was recorded a few times. The chain links TRBV21-1 to TRBJ1-4; TRBD1, the D gene given by the table, was not confirmed from the DNA. TRBV21-1 is deemed a pseudogene. The CDR3 is 13 residues long. The CDR3 loop is CASRNRAHEKLFF. CDR3 sequence (DNA): TGTGCCAGCAGAAACAGGGCTCATGAAAAACTGTTTTTT.

Note on this clonotype: An end of the junction does not agree with germline; a read error may underlie this. V and J are TRBV20-1 and TRBJ2-2, with a tentative D call TRBD2 (5 bases). This CDR3 has 14 amino acids. The germline V gene has CDR1 DFQATT and CDR2 SNEGSKA (reference sequence). CDR3 nucleotide sequence: TGCAGTGCTAGAATCCAGAGGGAGCCCGGGGAGCTGTCTTTT. Translated: CSARIQREPGELSF.

This clonotype appeared a few times. The chain combines TRBV6-1 with TRBJ1-3; D gene unclear. The CDR3 has 15 residues. V shed 3 bases and J shed 0 bases, with 9 bases lying between them. Germline-derived CDR1 and CDR2 are MNHNS and SASEGT. The CDR3 DNA follows: TGTGCCAGCAGTGAGGGTCAACTCTCTGGAAACACCATATATTTT. Protein product: CASSEGQLSGNTIYF.

The chain uses TRBV12-3 or TRBV12-4 and TRBJ1-2, with D hard to call. Trimming removed 6 bases from V and 3 bases from J, with 17 bases in between. The CDR3 spans 15 residues. The CDR3: CASSRGGPGDYGYTF. Here the CDR3 DNA reads TGTGCCAGCAGCCGGGGAGGGCCTGGGGACTATGGCTACACCTTC.

The gene calls are TRBV3-1 and TRBJ1-2, with a tentative D call TRBD1 (5 bases). The CDR3 runs 15 residues. V lost 2 bases, J lost 1 base, and 11 bases lay in between. Germline V gene lookup returns CDR1 LGHDT and CDR2 YNNKEL (reference sequence). This chain's CDR3 is CASSQFIQGNYGYTF. In DNA form, the CDR3 reads TGTGCCAGCAGCCAATTTATCCAGGGTAACTATGGCTACACCTTC.

The chain recombines TRBV19 with TRBJ1-1; D gene uncertain. The V end was cut by 2 bases, the J end by 1 base, with 8 bases between. Germline CDR1 LNHDA, CDR2 SQIVND (reference sequence). The CDR3 contains 14 residues. The CDR3 DNA reads as TGTGCCAGTAGTATAAACGGCCAGAACACTGAAGCTTTCTTT. Translated, it gives CASSINGQNTEAFF.

The V gene is TRBV7-6, the J gene TRBJ1-5; TRBD1 matches 7 bases. Germline V lookup: CDR1 SGHVS, CDR2 FNYEAQ. Trimming removed 4 bases from V and 0 bases from J; junction bases left unmatched: 6. The CDR3 contains 16 residues. The CDR3 protein is CASSSEGAFSNQPQHF. The CDR3 DNA reads as TGTGCCAGCAGCTCAGAGGGGGCCTTTAGCAATCAGCCCCAGCATTTT.

This clonotype has only a few counts. The rearrangement links TRBV20-1 to TRBJ1-5, with D tentatively TRBD1 (5 bases). The germline V gene encodes CDR1 DFQATT and CDR2 SNEGSKA (reference sequence). The CDR3 is 13 amino acids. Trimming removed 5 bases at V and 4 bases at J, with 12 bases between. As DNA, the CDR3 is TGCAGTGCTTGCGAGGGGACGAATCAGCCCCAGCATTTT. Protein product: CSACEGTNQPQHF.

This clonotype was picked up a small number of times. This chain uses TRBV20-1 with TRBJ2-3; D may correspond to TRBD1 or TRBD2 (6 bases each). This CDR3 region has 13 residues. Germline V lookup: CDR1 DFQATT, CDR2 SNEGSKA (reference sequence). The CDR3 reads CGWGASGVDTQYF. CDR3 DNA sequence: TGCGGGTGGGGGGCTTCGGGGGTGGATACGCAGTATTTT.

The CDR3 DNA follows: TGCGCCAGCAGAGCGGGACAAGCAACCGGGGAGCTGTTTTTT. Encoded protein: CASRAGQATGELFF. The V call is TRBV10-1, the J call TRBJ2-2, with TRBD2 as a possible D gene (7 bases). CDR3 length: 14 amino acids. Germline V gives CDR1 WNHNN, CDR2 SYGVQD (reference sequence). V lost 6 bases, J lost 5 bases, and 13 bases lay in between.

The rearrangement links TRBV4-2 to TRBJ2-1; D remains unclear. V lost 3 bases and J lost 5, with 2 bases in between. CDR3 length: 11 amino acids. CDR1 and CDR2 from the germline V gene are LGHNA and YNFKEQ. DNA of the CDR3: TGTGCCAGCAGCCAGAACAATGAGCAGTTCTTC. Protein sequence: CASSQNNEQFF.

The J gene is TRBJ2-2, the V gene TRBV5-1; 10 bases line up with TRBD1. The CDR3 extends over 15 amino acids. V shed 3 bases and J 4 bases; nucleotides not matched to a gene: 3. CDR1 and CDR2 from the germline V gene are SGHRS and YFSETQ. CDR3 region: CASSSDRGPTGELFF. For the CDR3, the DNA is TGCGCCAGCAGCTCAGACAGGGGGCCCACCGGGGAGCTGTTTTTT.

This sequence joins TRBV2 and TRBJ1-5, with 8 bases that match TRBD1. Germline trimming cut 6 bases from V and 0 bases from J; bases unmatched to any gene: 10. This CDR3 has 17 residues. Germline V lookup: CDR1 SNHLY, CDR2 FYNNEI. CDR3 loop: CASRLTRTGSSNQPQHF. CDR3 in DNA: TGTGCCAGCAGACTTACCCGGACAGGGAGTAGCAATCAGCCCCAGCATTTT.

The rearrangement joins TRBV10-2 to TRBJ1-5; TRBD1 matches 8 bases. Germline-derived CDR1 and CDR2 are WSHSY and SAAADI. CDR3 length equals 14 residues. The trim removed 3 bases at V and 3 bases at J, leaving 1 base unmatched. The DNA of the CDR3 is TGCGCCAGCAGTGAACAGGGGGACAATCAGCCCCAGCATTTT. The encoded protein is CASSEQGDNQPQHF.

This clonotype was counted a few times. The chain uses TRBV28 and TRBJ1-3, with 7 positions matching TRBD1. V lost 5 bases, J lost 0 bases, and 10 bases stayed unmatched. This CDR3 region has 17 residues. Germline CDR1 reads MDHEN; CDR2 reads SYDVKM. The CDR3: CASSSPTGRISGNTIYF. In nucleotides, the CDR3 is TGTGCCAGCAGTAGCCCGACAGGGAGAATCTCTGGAAACACCATATATTTT.

This clonotype occurred a few times. This chain joins TRBV6-1 and TRBJ1-2; D unclear. There are 13 residues in the CDR3. The V and J ends lost 7 bases and 2 bases respectively, with 11 bases between them. The germline V gene has CDR1 MNHNS and CDR2 SASEGT. In DNA, the CDR3 is TGTGCCAGCACCGGTCACGTCAACTATGGCTACACCTTC. Residues: CASTGHVNYGYTF.

In this sample, this clonotype turned up a few times. The chain is built from TRBV2 and TRBJ1-2; D remains ambiguous. CDR3 size: 13 residues. Germline V gives CDR1 SNHLY, CDR2 FYNNEI. V was shortened by 6 bases and J by 1 base, with 9 bases between the two germline ends. CDR3 in DNA: TGTGCCAGCAGATTTACACTTAACTATGGCTACACCTTC. Amino acids: CASRFTLNYGYTF.

This clonotype occurred a few times. The chain combines TRBV6-1 with TRBJ1-2; 8 bases map to TRBD1. V was clipped by 1 base and J by 4 bases; unmatched bases: 5. The CDR3 extends over 15 amino acids. The germline V gene has CDR1 MNHNS and CDR2 SASEGT. The CDR3 nucleotides read TGTGCCAGCAGTGAAGGATGGGACAGGACCTATGGCTACACCTTC. Translating gives CASSEGWDRTYGYTF.

The rearrangement uses TRBV12-3 or TRBV12-4 and TRBJ2-5; D is possibly TRBD2 (5 bases). V was clipped by 2 bases and J by 5 bases, with 12 bases between them. The CDR3 contains 14 residues. In nucleotides, the CDR3 is TGTGCCAGCAGTTTAAGACGAGGGCAGGAGACCCAGTACTTC. This sequence encodes CASSLRRGQETQYF.

The V and J genes are TRBV12-3 or TRBV12-4 and TRBJ1-2, with D possibly TRBD1 on 5 matching bases. V was shortened by 1 base and J by 2 bases, with 5 bases between the two germline ends. The CDR3 length is 13 residues. CDR3 nucleotides: TGTGCCAGCAGTTTAGGACAGAACTATGGCTACACCTTC. Translated: CASSLGQNYGYTF.

The gene calls are TRBV6-2 or TRBV6-3 and TRBJ1-6; D call uncertain. The CDR3 extends over 19 amino acids. The ends were cut back, 2 bases at V and 0 bases at J, with 17 bases in the middle. CDR1 and CDR2 (germline): MNHEY, SVGEGT. The CDR3 reads CASSYPSRGSSSYNSPLHF. The DNA for the CDR3 is TGTGCCAGCAGTTACCCCAGCCGGGGATCGAGCTCCTATAATTCACCCCTCCACTTT.

There are a few counts of this clonotype. The V gene is TRBV24-1, the J gene TRBJ1-5, with TRBD1 matching over 7 bases. V was clipped by 10 bases and J by 4 bases; unmatched bases: 6. Germline V CDR1 and CDR2: KGHDR, SFDVKD. This CDR3 contains 13 residues. Here the CDR3 reads CATKGQPNQPQHF. CDR3 sequence (DNA): TGTGCCACAAAGGGACAGCCTAATCAGCCCCAGCATTTT.

The V gene is TRBV6-2 or TRBV6-3, the J gene TRBJ1-2; D call uncertain. The CDR3 totals 13 residues. The germline V and J ends were trimmed by 5 bases and 3 bases, with 10 bases remaining between them. From germline, CDR1 is MNHEY and CDR2 SVGEGT. The DNA for the CDR3 is TGTGCCAGCAGTGTTAGGGTGGACTATGGCTACACCTTC. Its protein is CASSVRVDYGYTF.

In this sample, this clonotype turned up a few times. The gene calls are TRBV10-1 and TRBJ2-2; TRBD1 agrees at 8 bases. The CDR3 has 13 amino acids. J was trimmed by 7 bases and V by 6 bases; bases with no gene match: 4. Germline assignment: CDR1 WNHNN and CDR2 SYGVQD (reference sequence). The CDR3 bases are TGCGCCAGCAGCCAGGGGGCGTTCGGGGAGCTGTTTTTT. The encoded protein is CASSQGAFGELFF.